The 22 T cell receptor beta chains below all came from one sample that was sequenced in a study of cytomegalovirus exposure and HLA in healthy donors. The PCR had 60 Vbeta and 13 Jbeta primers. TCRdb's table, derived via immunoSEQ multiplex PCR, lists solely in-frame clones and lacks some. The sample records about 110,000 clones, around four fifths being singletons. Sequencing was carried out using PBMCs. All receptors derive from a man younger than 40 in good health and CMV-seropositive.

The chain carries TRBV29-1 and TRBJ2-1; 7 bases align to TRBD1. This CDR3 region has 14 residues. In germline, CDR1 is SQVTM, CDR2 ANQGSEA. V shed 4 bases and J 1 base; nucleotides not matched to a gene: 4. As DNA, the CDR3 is TGCAGCGTTGGTCGGACAGGTTCCTACAATGAGCAGTTCTTC. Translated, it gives CSVGRTGSYNEQFF.

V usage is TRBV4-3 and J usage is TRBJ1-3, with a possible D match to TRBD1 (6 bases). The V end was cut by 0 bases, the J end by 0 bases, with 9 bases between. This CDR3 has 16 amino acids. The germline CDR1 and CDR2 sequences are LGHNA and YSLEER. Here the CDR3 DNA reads TGCGCCAGCAGCCAAGACCAGGGGACCTCTGGAAACACCATATATTTT. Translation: CASSQDQGTSGNTIYF.

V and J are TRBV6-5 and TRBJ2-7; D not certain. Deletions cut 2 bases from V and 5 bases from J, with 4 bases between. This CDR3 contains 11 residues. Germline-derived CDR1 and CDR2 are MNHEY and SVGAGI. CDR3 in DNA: TGTGCCAGCAGTTACATAAACGAGCAGTACTTC. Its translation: CASSYINEQYF.

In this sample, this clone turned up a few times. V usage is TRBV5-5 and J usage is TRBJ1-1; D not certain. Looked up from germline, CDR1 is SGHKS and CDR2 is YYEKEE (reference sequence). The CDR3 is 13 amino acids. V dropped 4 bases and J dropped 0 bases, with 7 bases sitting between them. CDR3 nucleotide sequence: TGTGCCAGCAGCGTCACAGTGAACACTGAAGCTTTCTTT. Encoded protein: CASSVTVNTEAFF.

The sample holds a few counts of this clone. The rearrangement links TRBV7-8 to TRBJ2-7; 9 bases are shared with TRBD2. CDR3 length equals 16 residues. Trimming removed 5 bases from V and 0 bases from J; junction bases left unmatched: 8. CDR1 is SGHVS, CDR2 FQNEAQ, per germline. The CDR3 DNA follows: TGTGCCAGCAGCCCCCGTTCTAGCGGGGACTCCTACGAGCAGTACTTC. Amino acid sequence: CASSPRSSGDSYEQYF.

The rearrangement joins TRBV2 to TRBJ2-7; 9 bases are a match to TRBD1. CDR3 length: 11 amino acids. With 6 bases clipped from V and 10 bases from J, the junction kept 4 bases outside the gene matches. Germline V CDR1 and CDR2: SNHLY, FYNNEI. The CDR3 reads CASRQGAEQYF. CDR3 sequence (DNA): TGTGCCAGCAGACAGGGGGCTGAACAGTACTTC.

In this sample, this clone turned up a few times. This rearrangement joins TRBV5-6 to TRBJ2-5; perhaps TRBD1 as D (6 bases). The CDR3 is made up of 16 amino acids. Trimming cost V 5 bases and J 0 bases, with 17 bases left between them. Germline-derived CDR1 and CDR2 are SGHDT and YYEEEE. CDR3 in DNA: TGTGCCAGCAGTCCCTATGGGGCAGGGGACCAAGAGACCCAGTACTTC. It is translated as CASSPYGAGDQETQYF.

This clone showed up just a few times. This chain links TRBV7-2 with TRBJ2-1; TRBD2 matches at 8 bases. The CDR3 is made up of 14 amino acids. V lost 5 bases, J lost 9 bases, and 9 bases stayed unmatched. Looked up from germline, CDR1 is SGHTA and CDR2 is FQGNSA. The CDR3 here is CASSPGGAMVEQFF. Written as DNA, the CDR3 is TGTGCCAGCAGCCCCGGGGGGGCCATGGTTGAGCAGTTCTTC.

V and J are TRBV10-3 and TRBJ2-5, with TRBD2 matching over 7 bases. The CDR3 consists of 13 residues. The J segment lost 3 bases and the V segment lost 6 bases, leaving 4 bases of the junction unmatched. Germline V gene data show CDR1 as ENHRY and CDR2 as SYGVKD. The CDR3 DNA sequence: TGTGCCATCAGGATTGCGGGGGAAGAGACCCAGTACTTC. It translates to CAIRIAGEETQYF.

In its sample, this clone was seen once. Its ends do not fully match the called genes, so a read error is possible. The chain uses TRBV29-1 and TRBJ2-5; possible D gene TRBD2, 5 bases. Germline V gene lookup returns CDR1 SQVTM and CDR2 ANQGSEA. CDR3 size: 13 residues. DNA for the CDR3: TGCAGCGTTGTGAGTAGCGTGAAAGACACCCAGTACTTC. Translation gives CSVVSSVKDTQYF.

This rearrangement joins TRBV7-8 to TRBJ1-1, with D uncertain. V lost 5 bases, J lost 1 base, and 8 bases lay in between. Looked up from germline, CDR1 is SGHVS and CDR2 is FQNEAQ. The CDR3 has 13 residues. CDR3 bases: TGTGCCAGCAGCCCCCTCAGGAACACTGAAGCTTTCTTT. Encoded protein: CASSPLRNTEAFF.

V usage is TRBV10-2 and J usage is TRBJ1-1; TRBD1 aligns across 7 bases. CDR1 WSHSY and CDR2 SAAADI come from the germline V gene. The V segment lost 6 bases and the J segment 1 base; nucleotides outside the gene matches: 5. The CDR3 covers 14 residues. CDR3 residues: CASRPGTANTEAFF. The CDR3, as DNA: TGCGCCAGCAGACCCGGGACAGCGAACACTGAAGCTTTCTTT.

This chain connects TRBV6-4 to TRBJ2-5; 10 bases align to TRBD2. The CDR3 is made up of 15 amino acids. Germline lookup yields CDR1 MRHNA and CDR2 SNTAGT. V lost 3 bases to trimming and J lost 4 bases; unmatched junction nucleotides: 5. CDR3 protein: CASSEGLAQGETQYF. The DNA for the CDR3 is TGTGCCAGCAGTGAGGGACTAGCGCAAGGAGAGACCCAGTACTTC.

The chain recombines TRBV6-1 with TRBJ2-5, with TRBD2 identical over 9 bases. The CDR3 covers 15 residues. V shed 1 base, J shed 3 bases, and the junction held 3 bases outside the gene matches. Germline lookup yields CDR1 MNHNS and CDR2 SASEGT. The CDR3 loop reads CASSEVASGEETQYF. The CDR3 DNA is TGTGCCAGCAGTGAAGTTGCTAGCGGGGAAGAGACCCAGTACTTC.

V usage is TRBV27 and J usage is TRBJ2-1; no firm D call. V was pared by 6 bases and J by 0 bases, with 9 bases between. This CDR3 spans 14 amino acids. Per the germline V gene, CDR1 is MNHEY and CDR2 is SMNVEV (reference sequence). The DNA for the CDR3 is TGTGCCAGCAGCCAACAGAGCTCCTACAATGAGCAGTTCTTC. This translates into CASSQQSSYNEQFF.

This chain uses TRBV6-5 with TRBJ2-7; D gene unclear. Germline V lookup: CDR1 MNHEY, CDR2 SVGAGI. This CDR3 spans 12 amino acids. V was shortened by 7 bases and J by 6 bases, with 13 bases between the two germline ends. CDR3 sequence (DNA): TGTGCCAGCATGGGCAGCCTCGGCGAGCAGTACTTC. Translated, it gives CASMGSLGEQYF.

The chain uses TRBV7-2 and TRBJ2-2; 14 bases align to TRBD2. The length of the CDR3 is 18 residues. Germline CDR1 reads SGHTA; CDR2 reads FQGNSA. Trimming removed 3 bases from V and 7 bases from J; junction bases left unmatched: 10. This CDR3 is CASSFRLAGGTSHGELFF. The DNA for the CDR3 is TGTGCCAGCAGCTTTCGACTAGCGGGGGGGACCTCACACGGGGAGCTGTTTTTT.

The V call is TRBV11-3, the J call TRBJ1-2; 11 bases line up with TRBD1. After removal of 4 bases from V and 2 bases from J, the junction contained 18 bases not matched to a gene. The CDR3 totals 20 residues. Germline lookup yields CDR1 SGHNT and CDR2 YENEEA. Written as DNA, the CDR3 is TGTGCCAGCAGCTCCGATATCGTTGTCCCGGGACAGGGGGGGAACTATGGCTACACCTTC. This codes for CASSSDIVVPGQGGNYGYTF.

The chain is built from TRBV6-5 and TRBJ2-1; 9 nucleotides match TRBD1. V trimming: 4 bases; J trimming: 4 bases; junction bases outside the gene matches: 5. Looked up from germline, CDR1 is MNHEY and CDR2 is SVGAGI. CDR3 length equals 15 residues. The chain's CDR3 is CASSSPGTGYNEQFF. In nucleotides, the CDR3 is TGTGCCAGCAGTTCCCCCGGGACAGGGTACAATGAGCAGTTCTTC.

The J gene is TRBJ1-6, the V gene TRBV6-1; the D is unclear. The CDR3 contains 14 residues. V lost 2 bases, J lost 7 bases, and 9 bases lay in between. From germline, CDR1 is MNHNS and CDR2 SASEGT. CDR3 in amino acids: CASSELFRNSPLHF. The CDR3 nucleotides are TGTGCCAGCAGTGAATTATTCAGAAATTCACCCCTCCACTTT.

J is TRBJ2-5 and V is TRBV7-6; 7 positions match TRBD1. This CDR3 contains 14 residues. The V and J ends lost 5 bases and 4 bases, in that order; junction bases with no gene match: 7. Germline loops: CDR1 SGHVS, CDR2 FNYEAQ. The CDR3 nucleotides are TGTGCCAGCAGCCCCAGGGACAGAGGAGAGACCCAGTACTTC. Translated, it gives CASSPRDRGETQYF.

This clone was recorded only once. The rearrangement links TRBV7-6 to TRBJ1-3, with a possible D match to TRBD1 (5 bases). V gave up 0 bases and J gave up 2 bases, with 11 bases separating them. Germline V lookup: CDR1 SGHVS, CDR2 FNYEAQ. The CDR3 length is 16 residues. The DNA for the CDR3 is TGTGCCAGCAGCTTAGCGCCGCGGGGCCCTGGAAACACCATATATTTT. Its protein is CASSLAPRGPGNTIYF.